This record looks at one TCR beta chain sequence and its context. No cognate antigen has been identified for it. The sample holds no much larger clone one base away, and base qualities are not on file. This record belongs to a study of T cell responses to AZD1222 COVID-19 vaccine (dated by TCRdb to 2020 to 2022). Notes on the research overall: TCR sequencing covered 230 to 250 trial participants: 207 given two doses of AZD1222 and about 26 given two doses of MenACWY control vaccine. Trial participants were enrolled by age into subgroups of 18-55, 56-69 and 70-plus years, and about 150, 27 and 61 TCR-sequenced participants, respectively, were included in these subgroups.

The CDR3, cysteine through phenylalanine, is 14 amino acids long. Only the CDR3 DNA is retained, 42 bases long and in frame from the first base. CDR1 and CDR2 (SGHTA, FQGNSA) derive from the germline V gene. Trimming at the junction amounts to 5 bases on V and 1 base on J, and the germline ends lie 12 bases apart. The CDR3 regions of human TCRbeta chains were analyzed by immunosequencing. The authors' analysis ran thus. Repertoire TCRs were checked for matches against a reference library of SARS-CoV-2-specific TCRs that had been generated using the MIRA antigen-specificity platform. Breadth was defined as the fraction of unique TCRs that were SARS-CoV-2-associated. Depth was defined as the fraction of total T cells that were SARS-CoV-2-associated. Using the MIRA data, each spike-specific TCR was assigned both to the spike region to which the TCR was reactive and to a CD4 or CD8 class. Log10-transformed breadth and depth values were compared by one-way ANOVA with Sidak's multiple comparisons tests. As stored in TCRdb, this immuneACCESS dataset retains in-frame rearrangements with V and J assigned. A fraction of the clones does not appear; measured against another copy, unresolved V genes explain less than half of the discrepancy, and the remainder lacks a known reason. D and trimming come from the DNA, and the V and J calls and clone size come from that table. This sample has approximately 180,000 clones in its table, and about 88% of those were observed once. Together, the top ten hold roughly a quarter of the sample.

The intended sense of this specimen's time point label: about 28 days (+/-7) after the second vaccine dose. Because spike-specific TCR depth and breadth did not differ between the two schedules, AZD1222 recipients who got a second dose at roughly 4 weeks were pooled with those who got a second dose at roughly 12 weeks. Vaccinee samples were obtained from the UK trials COV001 and COV002, which included a single-blind randomized controlled phase 2/3 trial of AZD1222 (ChAdOx1 nCoV-19) in healthy adults. For TCRbeta chain sequencing, PBMC samples from trial participants were taken at day 0 and at day 28 after the second dose. Results and caveats for the whole study, not just this receptor: Vaccine-associated CD4 TCRs spanned the whole spike protein, with dominant responses in regions 160-218 and 743-854. Because no samples from the day 14 peak response were available, repertoires could be characterized only after the peak T cell response. A significant rise in spike-specific TCR breadth and depth was observed after two AZD1222 doses relative to day 0 and relative to MenACWY recipients. In the small 56-69-year group, the increase in depth fell short of significance, most likely because of low power. Conclusions about previously exposed vaccinees are limited because only six or seven AZD1222 recipients were SARS-CoV-2 seropositive at baseline. Epitopes outside the regions mutated in the B.1.351 and B.1.1.7 variants were reportedly recognized by nearly half of the unique spike-specific TCRs. Participants were mostly white British, with more females than males. The authors suggested clonal diversity may have been underestimated.

The sequencing here drew on peripheral blood, taken 28 days after the second AZD1222 dose. This sequence originates from an adult who received the AZD1222 COVID-19 vaccine. Recombination joined TRBV7-2 with TRBJ2-7; D gene: possibly TRBD1, on 6 matching bases. The DNA is as follows: TGTGCCAGCAGCCCTCGAACAGGGTCCTACGAGCAGTACTTC. It codes for CASSPRTGSYEQYF.